The sequence of this T cell receptor (beta chain) was determined in a study of blood T cell repertoires in COVID-19. Study at large: The cDNA or gDNA used as material had been derived from T cells, B-cell-depleted T cells, or PBMCs.

Germline V CDR1 and CDR2: SNHLY, FYNNEI. This CDR3 spans 15 amino acids. V dropped 8 bases and J dropped 9; count of bases not matched to a gene: 14. The protocol was immunoSEQ multiplex PCR, while the TCRdb copy is restricted to in-frame clones and leaves out a portion. Counted here are 300,000 to 500,000 clones, roughly 90% occurring once; the ten biggest clones make up roughly 0.97%. The receptor's source is a woman aged 25 to 39 with acute COVID-19. Material for sequencing was PBMCs or T cells enriched from blood (not recorded which). This chain uses TRBV2 with TRBJ2-3; TRBD2 matches 10 bases. This CDR3 reads CASLPISGGGPTQYF. Written as DNA, the CDR3 is TGTGCCAGCCTTCCAATCAGCGGGGGGGGGCCCACGCAGTATTTT.